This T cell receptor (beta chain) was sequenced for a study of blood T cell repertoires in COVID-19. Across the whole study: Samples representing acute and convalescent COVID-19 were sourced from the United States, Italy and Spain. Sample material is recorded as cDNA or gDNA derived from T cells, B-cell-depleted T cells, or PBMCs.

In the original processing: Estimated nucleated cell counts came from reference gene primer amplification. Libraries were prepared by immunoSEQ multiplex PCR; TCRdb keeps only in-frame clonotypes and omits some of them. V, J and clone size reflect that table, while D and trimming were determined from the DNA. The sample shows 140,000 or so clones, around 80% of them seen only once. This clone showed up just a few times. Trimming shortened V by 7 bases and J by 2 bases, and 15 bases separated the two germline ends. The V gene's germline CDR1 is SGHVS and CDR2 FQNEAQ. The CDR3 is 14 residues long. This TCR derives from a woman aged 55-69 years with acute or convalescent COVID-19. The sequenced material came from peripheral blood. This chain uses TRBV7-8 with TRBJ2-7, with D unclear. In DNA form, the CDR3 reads TGTGCCAGCACCCCCCCCGGCCAGGCCTACGAGCAGTACTTC. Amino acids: CASTPPGQAYEQYF.